This T cell receptor beta chain was captured by sequencing in a study of blood T cells in healthy people across ages. The study's findings and limits: In older individuals, TCR beta diversity per million T cells was lower, falling roughly linearly with age. The percentage of naive T cells correlated strongly with TCR beta diversity. There were more naive CD4+ cells and higher diversity in long-lived donors than in aged donors.

Concerning this clonotype: The antigen is unknown.

With a J-beta primer mix and a sample-barcoded 5' primer, a second PCR ran about 7 to 11 cycles. The authors tagged each cDNA molecule using a template-switch adaptor with 12 random nucleotides. TCRdb called the 5' RACE reads again in MiXCR, with one record for every CDR3 protein. Of 980,000 or so distinct CDR3 sequences in the sample, around 46% were seen once. This CDR3 has 16 amino acids. Looked up from germline, CDR1 is SQVTM and CDR2 is ANQGSEA. The sequenced material came from blood. The origin of this receptor is a man between 25 and 39 years old in good health. The gene calls are TRBV29-1 and TRBJ2-1; maybe TRBD2 (5 bases). The end of the DNA is better explained by TRBJ2-7, so the J call may be wrong. The CDR3 protein is CSVEIFGDASYNEQYF. CDR3 coding DNA: TGCAGCGTTGAAATCTTCGGGGATGCCTCCTACAATGAGCAGTACTTC.